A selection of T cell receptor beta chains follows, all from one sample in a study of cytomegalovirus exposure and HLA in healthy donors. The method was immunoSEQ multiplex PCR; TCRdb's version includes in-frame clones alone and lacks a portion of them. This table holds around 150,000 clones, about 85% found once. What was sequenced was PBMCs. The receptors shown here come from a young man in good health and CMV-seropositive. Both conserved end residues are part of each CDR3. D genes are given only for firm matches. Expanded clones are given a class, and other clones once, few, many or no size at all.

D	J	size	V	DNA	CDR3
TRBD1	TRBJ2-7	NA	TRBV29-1	TGCAGCGTTGGGGACAGATCCTACGAGCAGTACTTC	CSVGDRSYEQYF
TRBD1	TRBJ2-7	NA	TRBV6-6	TGTGCCAGCAACGGACAGGAGGCCTACGAGCAGTACTTC	CASNGQEAYEQYF
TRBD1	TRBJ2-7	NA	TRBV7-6	TGTGCCAGCAGCCCCCAAATACAGGGGAACTACGAGCAGTACTTC	CASSPQIQGNYEQYF
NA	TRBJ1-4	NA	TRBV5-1	TGCGCCAGCAGCGGGTCCGACAATGGGGAGGGTGAAAAACTGTTTTTT	CASSGSDNGEGEKLFF
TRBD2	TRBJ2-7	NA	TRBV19	TGTGCCAGTAGTATCGTACTAGCGGGGGACTACGAGCAGTACTTC	CASSIVLAGDYEQYF
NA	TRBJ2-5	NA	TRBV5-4	TGCGCCAGCAGCTTGGCCCAGGGAATGAGAGAGACCCAGTACTTC	CASSLAQGMRETQYF
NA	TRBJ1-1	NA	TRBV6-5	TGTGCCAGCAGTTATTACAGGGCAGAAGCTTTCTTT	CASSYYRAEAFF
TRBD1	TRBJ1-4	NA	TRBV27	TGTGCCAGCAGTGCAAGGACAGGGCATGAAAAACTGTTTTTT	CASSARTGHEKLFF
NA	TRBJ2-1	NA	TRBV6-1	TGTGCCAGCAATATAAACAGGGACGAGTTCTTC	CASNINRDEFF
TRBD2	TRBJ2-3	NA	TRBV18	TGTGCCAGCTCCGCGGGGGGAGCCCGGGCAGATACGCAGTATTTT	CASSAGGARADTQYF
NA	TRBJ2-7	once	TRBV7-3	TGTGCCAGCAGCGGGTATGGGGGCGACGAGCAGTACTTC	CASSGYGGDEQYF
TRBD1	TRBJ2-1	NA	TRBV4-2	TGTGCCAGCAGCCACGGACAGGGTGGGCGAATCGGAAATGAGCAGTTCTTC	CASSHGQGGRIGNEQFF
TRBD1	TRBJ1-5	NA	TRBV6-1	TGTGCCAGCAGCTTCGGACAGGGCAATCAGCCCCAGCATTTT	CASSFGQGNQPQHF
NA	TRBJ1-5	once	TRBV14	TGTGCCAGCAGCCAAGGCGGGGGGCCCCAGCATTTT	CASSQGGGPQHF
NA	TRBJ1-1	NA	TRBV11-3	TGTGCCAGCAGCTTAGATCGGGGTGAAGCTTTCTTT	CASSLDRGEAFF
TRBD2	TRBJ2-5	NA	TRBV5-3	TGTGCCAGCTGTCCTGGCGGGGGGTGCCGGGAGACCCAGTACTTC	CASCPGGGCRETQYF
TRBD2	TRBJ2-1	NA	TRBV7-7	TGTGCTAGCAGCCTAACCAGCGGGGGGATGGGTGAGCAGTTCTTC	CASSLTSGGMGEQFF
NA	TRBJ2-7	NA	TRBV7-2	TGTGCCAGCAGCTTGACAGAGAATCGTCTCGGGGGCTACGAGCAGTACTTC	CASSLTENRLGGYEQYF
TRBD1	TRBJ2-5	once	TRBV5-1	TGCGCCAGCAGCTTGGGGGGACAGGGACAAGAGACCCAGTACTTC	CASSLGGQGQETQYF
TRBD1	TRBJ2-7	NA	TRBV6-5	TGTGCCAGCAGTTACTTTTTCCGGACAGGGAGCTACGAGCAGTACTTC	CASSYFFRTGSYEQYF
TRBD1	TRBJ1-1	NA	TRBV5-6	TGTGCCAGCAGCACCTGGACAGGGGTGAATACTGAAGCTTTCTTT	CASSTWTGVNTEAFF
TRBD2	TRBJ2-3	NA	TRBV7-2	TGTGCCAGCAGCTTAAGGCGGGAGGCGGGGGGGCTCACAGATACGCAGTATTTT	CASSLRREAGGLTDTQYF
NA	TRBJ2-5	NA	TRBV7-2	TGTGCCAGCAGCTTATATTCGGAGACCCAGTACTTC	CASSLYSETQYF
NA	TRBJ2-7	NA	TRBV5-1	TGCGCCAGCAGCTTGGTGGGGCGGGGTTCCTACGAGCAGTACTTC	CASSLVGRGSYEQYF
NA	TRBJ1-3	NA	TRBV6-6	TGTGCCAGCAGTTCCGGGAGGGCGTACTCTGGAAACACCATATATTTT	CASSSGRAYSGNTIYF
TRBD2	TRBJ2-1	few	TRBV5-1	TGCGCCAGCAGCGCCGAACTAGCGGGGAGGAACAATGAGCAGTTCTTC	CASSAELAGRNNEQFF
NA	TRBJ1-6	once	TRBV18	TGTGCCAGCAGTACGAGCTCCTATAATTCACCCCTCCACTTT	CASSTSSYNSPLHF
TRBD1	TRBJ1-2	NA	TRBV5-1	TGCGCCAGCCAAGACGGGACAGGGGTCAACTATGGCTACACCTTC	CASQDGTGVNYGYTF
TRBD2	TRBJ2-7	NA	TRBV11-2	TGTGCCAGCAGCTTAGCATTAGCGGGGGGCCTAAGCTCCTACGAGCAGTACTTC	CASSLALAGGLSSYEQYF